Each of the 20 T cell receptor beta chains below was sequenced from the same sample in a study of control samples from healthy donors and cancer patients. Clones were read by immunoSEQ multiplex PCR, and TCRdb kept only the in-frame ones, dropping some. The repertoire holds around 170,000 clones, just over 90% seen once, with 1.3% to 1.5% in the top ten. Sequencing used blood. All receptors come from a man aged 25 to 40 in good health.

The chain carries TRBV18 and TRBJ2-1; 7 positions match TRBD2. Germline CDR1 and CDR2: KGHSH and LQKENI. Trimming took 3 bases from V and 4 from J; bases not matched to a gene: 6. CDR3 length: 15 amino acids. The CDR3 region has the DNA TGTGCCAGCTCACCGCCGGGACTACAGTACAATGAGCAGTTCTTC. Residues: CASSPPGLQYNEQFF.

This sequence joins TRBV3-1 (or the pseudogene TRBV3-2) and TRBJ2-2; D tentatively fits TRBD1 or TRBD2 (5 bases each). Trimming cost V 0 bases and J 1 base, with 12 bases left between them. This CDR3 region has 17 residues. CDR1 and CDR2 (germline): LGHDT, YNNKEL (reference sequence). CDR3: CASSQDLAGRNTGELFF. CDR3 bases: TGTGCCAGCAGCCAAGATCTGGCAGGGAGGAACACCGGGGAGCTGTTTTTT.

The gene calls are TRBV11-2 and TRBJ2-1, with no clear D. The V gene lost 3 bases and the J gene lost 7 bases, with 13 bases spanning the gap. The CDR3 contains 14 residues. Germline CDR1 is SGHAT and CDR2 is FQNNGV. The CDR3 coding sequence is TGTGCCAGCAGCTTGAGTAGTAGAGGTAATGAGCAGTTCTTC. Its translation is CASSLSSRGNEQFF. Based on the CDR3 plus reference TRBV11-2 and TRBJ2-1, the full variable domain is EAGVAQSPRYKIIEKRQSVAFWCNPISGHATLYWYQQILGQGPKLLIQFQNNGVVDDSQLPKDRFSAERLKGVDSTLKIQPAKLEDSAVYLCASSLSSRGNEQFFGPGTRLTVL.

The chain joins TRBV18 to TRBJ1-1; unclear D gene. Germline loops: CDR1 KGHSH, CDR2 LQKENI. The CDR3 contains 14 residues. The V end lost 6 bases, the J end lost 3 bases, and 14 bases lay between the germline ends. The CDR3 is CASSSSGGDTEAFF. DNA for the CDR3: TGTGCCAGCTCGTCCTCAGGTGGGGACACTGAAGCTTTCTTT.

V usage is TRBV4-1 and J usage is TRBJ2-1, with 8 bases identical to TRBD1. CDR3 length: 15 amino acids. V was clipped by 3 bases and J by 6 bases; unmatched bases: 7. CDR1 is MGHRA and CDR2 is YSYEKL in the germline V gene. The CDR3 reads CASSQPGTGGNEQFF. The CDR3 coding sequence is TGCGCCAGCAGCCAGCCGGGCACAGGGGGCAATGAGCAGTTCTTC.

The table lists this clone with a count of one. The chain carries TRBV19 and TRBJ1-2, with D perhaps matching TRBD1 (5 bases). Trimming stripped 3 bases from V and 4 bases from J, with 21 bases between. Germline-derived CDR1 and CDR2 are LNHDA and SQIVND (reference sequence). The CDR3 runs to 17 residues. For the CDR3, the DNA is TGTGCCAGTAGTATGGGTTTCCGGTCAGGGCCGGGCTATGGCTACACCTTC. The encoded protein is CASSMGFRSGPGYGYTF. The entire variable domain, with the rest obtained from reference TRBV19 and TRBJ1-2, is as follows: DGGITQSPKYLFRKEGQNVTLSCEQNLNHDAMYWYRQDPGQGLRLIYYSQIVNDFQKGDIAEGYSVSREKKESFPLTVTSAQKNPTAFYLCASSMGFRSGPGYGYTFGSGTRLTVV.

V and J are TRBV7-9 and TRBJ2-1; possible D gene TRBD1, 6 bases. Trimming removed 4 bases from V and 5 bases from J, with 12 bases in between. Germline V CDR1 and CDR2: SEHNR, FQNEAQ (reference sequence). This CDR3 has 14 amino acids. The CDR3 DNA is TGTGCCAGCAGCTCCGGGACATTCAACAATGAGCAGTTCTTC. It specifies CASSSGTFNNEQFF.

The rearrangement joins TRBV10-3 to TRBJ1-3; D gene uncertain. V lost 8 bases, J lost 0 bases, and 8 bases lay in between. The germline V gene has CDR1 ENHRY and CDR2 SYGVKD. The CDR3 runs 13 residues. CDR3 amino acids: CAIGMDSGNTIYF. The DNA of the CDR3 is TGTGCCATCGGCATGGACTCTGGAAACACCATATATTTT.

V is TRBV27 and J is TRBJ1-4, with no clear D. V was clipped by 11 bases and J by 4 bases, with 11 bases between them. Germline CDR1 MNHEY, CDR2 SMNVEV (reference sequence). CDR3 length: 12 residues. CDR3 amino acids: CASPPFNEKLFF. The CDR3 DNA reads as TGTGCCTCACCACCCTTTAATGAAAAACTGTTTTTT.

The chain has TRBV9 and TRBJ1-6; D is undetermined. This CDR3 has 12 amino acids. Per the germline V gene, CDR1 is SGDLS and CDR2 is YYNGEE. Trimming cost V 9 bases and J 5 bases, with 9 bases left between them. The CDR3 loop reads CATSTHNSPLHF. CDR3 DNA: TGTGCCACCTCCACCCATAATTCACCCCTCCACTTT. Combining the CDR3 with reference TRBV9 and TRBJ1-6 gives the whole variable domain DSGVTQTPKHLITATGQRVTLRCSPRSGDLSVYWYQQSLDQGLQFLIQYYNGEERAKGNILERFSAQQFPDLHSELNLSSLELGDSALYFCATSTHNSPLHFGNGTRLTVT.

The chain has TRBV5-5 and TRBJ1-3; perhaps TRBD1 as D (5 bases). Deletions cut 0 bases from V and 3 bases from J, with 13 bases between. The CDR3 loop spans 16 amino acids. Germline-derived CDR1 and CDR2 are SGHKS and YYEKEE (reference sequence). CDR3 protein: CASSLVTVGFGNTIYF. The CDR3 DNA reads TGTGCCAGCAGCTTGGTGACAGTGGGTTTTGGAAACACCATATATTTT.

CDR3 in DNA: TGCGCCAGCAGCTTTACGGGCAGGGGGGCAGATACGCAGTATTTT. It encodes CASSFTGRGADTQYF. The rearrangement uses TRBV5-1 and TRBJ2-3, with a weak D call TRBD1 (7 bases). This CDR3 spans 15 amino acids. The V end lost 2 bases, the J end lost 4 bases, and 14 bases lay between the germline ends. Germline V gene data show CDR1 as SGHRS and CDR2 as YFSETQ.

V is TRBV5-4 and J is TRBJ2-2, with D perhaps given as TRBD1 or TRBD2 (5 bases each). The CDR3 runs to 13 residues. CDR1 is SGHNT and CDR2 is YYREEE in the germline V gene (reference sequence). Between the trimmed V and J ends, which lost 0 bases and 6 bases, there was a span of 6 bases. CDR3 in DNA: TGTGCCAGCAGCTTGGAGGGACCCGGGGAGCTGTTTTTT. It encodes CASSLEGPGELFF.

The CDR3 is CASSSRAGMRTGELFF. CDR3 nucleotides: TGTGCCAGCAGCTCTAGAGCGGGAATGCGTACCGGGGAGCTGTTTTTT. V is TRBV5-5 and J is TRBJ2-2; 7 bases are shared with TRBD2. The CDR3 length is 16 residues. With V trimmed by 3 bases and J by 5 bases, 10 bases remained unmatched. Germline V gene lookup returns CDR1 SGHKS and CDR2 YYEKEE (reference sequence).

The chain employs TRBV7-6 and TRBJ1-1; TRBD1 might be the D (5 bases). Trimming cost V 1 base and J 0 bases, with 9 bases left between them. Germline V CDR1 and CDR2: SGHVS, FNYEAQ. This CDR3 is 15 amino acids long. The CDR3 DNA reads TGTGCCAGCAGCTTAGGGGCGGGGCTGAACACTGAAGCTTTCTTT. Amino acids: CASSLGAGLNTEAFF. Variable domain in full (rest from reference TRBV7-6 and TRBJ1-1): GAGVSQSPRYKVTKRGQDVALRCDPISGHVSLYWYRQALGQGPEFLTYFNYEAQQDKSGLPNDRFSAERPEGSISTLTIQRTEQRDSAMYRCASSLGAGLNTEAFFGQGTRLTVV.

This clone appeared a few times. In nucleotides, the CDR3 is TGTGCCAGCAGCTTCCGGCTCGGGGACGAGCAGTACTTC. It yields the protein CASSFRLGDEQYF. The chain is built from TRBV7-2 and TRBJ2-7, with D possibly being TRBD2 (5 bases). Per the germline V gene, CDR1 is SGHTA and CDR2 is FQGNSA. The CDR3 has 13 residues. Trimming took 3 bases from V and 5 from J, leaving 11 bases between them. Supplemented by reference TRBV7-2 and TRBJ2-7, the full variable domain reads GAGVSQSPSNKVTEKGKDVELRCDPISGHTALYWYRQSLGQGLEFLIYFQGNSAPDKSGLPSDRFSAERTGGSVSTLTIQRTQQEDSAVYLCASSFRLGDEQYFGPGTRLTVT.

The chain is built from TRBV4-3 and TRBJ1-2; perhaps TRBD1 as D (5 bases). Trimming took 2 bases from V and 1 from J, leaving 11 bases between them. CDR3 length: 15 amino acids. Germline V gene data show CDR1 as LGHNA and CDR2 as YSLEER. For the CDR3, the DNA is TGCGCCAGCAGCCAACAGGGATACGGTAACTATGGCTACACCTTC. It specifies CASSQQGYGNYGYTF.

The chain has TRBV21-1 and TRBJ1-1; TRBD1 was called by the table and not checked on the DNA. TRBV21-1 is shown as a pseudogene. The CDR3 has 16 residues. The CDR3 is CASSKRGCPQRAEAFF. CDR3 coding DNA: TGTGCCAGCAGCAAAAGGGGGTGCCCCCAACGGGCCGAAGCTTTCTTT.

This chain joins TRBV30 and TRBJ2-7; D call uncertain. This CDR3 comprises 11 residues. CDR1 is GTSNPN, CDR2 SVGIG, per germline (reference sequence). V dropped 3 bases and J dropped 7 bases, with 10 bases sitting between them. CDR3 DNA sequence: TGTGCCTGGAGCCGACGGATAGAGCAGTACTTC. Its translation: CAWSRRIEQYF.

This clone appeared a single time. The rearrangement links TRBV2 to TRBJ1-1; D unresolved. Germline lookup yields CDR1 SNHLY and CDR2 FYNNEI. Trimming stripped 7 bases from V and 1 base from J, with 13 bases between. The CDR3 runs 14 residues. CDR3 in amino acids: CASTQTVANTEAFF. In DNA, the CDR3 is TGTGCCAGCACCCAAACAGTGGCGAACACTGAAGCTTTCTTT.